This TCR beta chain was sequenced in a study of OX40 agonist ivuxolimab in advanced cancers. The overall study: Patients were 82.7% male with ages roughly 23 to 79, mean about 54. Study results and caveats: Within 6 weeks, CD4+ and CD8+ blood T cells expanded clonally at 0.1 to 3.0 mg/kg. Expanded peripheral T cell antigen specificity was not determined.

Here immunoSEQ multiplex PCR was the method, and the copy in TCRdb shows in-frame clones only, minus some. The sample has some 69,000 clones; roughly 87% are singletons. A few counts support this clone. Its target is not known. Germline V gives CDR1 LGHNA, CDR2 YNFKEQ. The CDR3 totals 16 residues. V trimming: 4 bases; J trimming: 3 bases; junction bases outside the gene matches: 8. This sample comprised CD4+ or CD8+ T cells sorted from blood, obtained in a trial of the OX40 agonist ivuxolimab. The clonotype was recovered from an adult with an advanced solid tumor such as melanoma, head and neck, liver or kidney cancer. The rearrangement uses TRBV4-2 and TRBJ2-7, with 11 bases lining up with TRBD2. CDR3 loop: CASSRLLAGGHYEQYF. The CDR3 DNA reads as TGTGCCAGCAGCCGACTCCTAGCGGGAGGCCACTACGAGCAGTACTTC.